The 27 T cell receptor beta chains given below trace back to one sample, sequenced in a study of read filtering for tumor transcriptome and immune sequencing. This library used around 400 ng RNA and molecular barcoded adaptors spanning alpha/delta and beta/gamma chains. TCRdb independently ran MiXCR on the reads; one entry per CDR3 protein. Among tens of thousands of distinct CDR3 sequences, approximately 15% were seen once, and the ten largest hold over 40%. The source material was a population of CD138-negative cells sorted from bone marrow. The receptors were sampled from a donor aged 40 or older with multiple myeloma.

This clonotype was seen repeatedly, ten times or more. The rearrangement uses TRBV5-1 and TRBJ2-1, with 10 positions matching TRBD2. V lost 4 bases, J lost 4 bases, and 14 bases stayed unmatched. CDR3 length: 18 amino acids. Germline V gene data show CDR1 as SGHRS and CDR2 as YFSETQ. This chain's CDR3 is CASSGAGGVDDYYNEQFF. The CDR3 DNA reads TGCGCCAGCAGCGGAGCGGGAGGGGTCGACGATTATTACAATGAGCAGTTCTTC.

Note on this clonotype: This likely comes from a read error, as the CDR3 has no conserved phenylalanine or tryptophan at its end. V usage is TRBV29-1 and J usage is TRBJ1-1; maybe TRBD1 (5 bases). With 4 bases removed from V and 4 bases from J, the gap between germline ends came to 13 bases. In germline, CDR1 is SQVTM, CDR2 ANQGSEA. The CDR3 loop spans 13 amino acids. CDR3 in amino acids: CSVARTQGTEAFS. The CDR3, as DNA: TGCAGCGTTGCCCGGACCCAGGGCACTGAAGCTTTCTCT.

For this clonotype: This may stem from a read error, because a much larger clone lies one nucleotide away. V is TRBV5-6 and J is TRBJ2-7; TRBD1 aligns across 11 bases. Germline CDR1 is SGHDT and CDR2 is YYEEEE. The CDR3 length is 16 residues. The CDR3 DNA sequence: TGTGCCAGCAGCTTGGGGACAGGGGGCCTCTCCTACGGGCAGTACTTC. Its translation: CASSLGTGGLSYGQYF. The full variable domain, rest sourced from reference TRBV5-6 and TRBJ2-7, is DAGVTQSPTHLIKTRGQQVTLRCSPKSGHDTVSWYQQALGQGPQFIFQYYEEEERQRGNFPDRFSGHQFPNYSSELNVNALLLGDSALYLCASSLGTGGLSYGQYFGPGTRLTVT.

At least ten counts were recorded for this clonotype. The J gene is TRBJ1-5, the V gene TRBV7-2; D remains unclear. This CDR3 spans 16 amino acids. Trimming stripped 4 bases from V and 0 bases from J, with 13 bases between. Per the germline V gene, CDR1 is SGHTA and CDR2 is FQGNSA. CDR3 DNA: TGTGCCAGCAGCTCCGGATCCTACTATAGCAATCAGCCCCAGCATTTT. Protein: CASSSGSYYSNQPQHF. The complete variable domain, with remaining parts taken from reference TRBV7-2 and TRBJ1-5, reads GAGVSQSPSNKVTEKGKDVELRCDPISGHTALYWYRQSLGQGLEFLIYFQGNSAPDKSGLPSDRFSAERTGGSVSTLTIQRTQQEDSAVYLCASSSGSYYSNQPQHFGDGTRLSIL.

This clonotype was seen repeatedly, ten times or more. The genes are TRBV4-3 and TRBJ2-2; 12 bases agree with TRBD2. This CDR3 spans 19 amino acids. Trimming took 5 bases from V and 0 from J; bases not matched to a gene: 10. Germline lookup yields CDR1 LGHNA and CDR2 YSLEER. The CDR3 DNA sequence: TGCGCCAGCAGCTTTACTAGCGGGAGGTCCGGCGCGAACACCGGGGAGCTGTTTTTT. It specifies CASSFTSGRSGANTGELFF.

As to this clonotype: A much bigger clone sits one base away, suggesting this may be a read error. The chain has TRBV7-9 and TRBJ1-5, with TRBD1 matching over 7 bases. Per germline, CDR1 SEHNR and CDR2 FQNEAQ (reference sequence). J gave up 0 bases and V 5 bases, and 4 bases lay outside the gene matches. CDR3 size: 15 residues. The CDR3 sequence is CASSKTGPSNQPQHF. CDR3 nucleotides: TGTGCCAGCAGCAAGACAGGGCCTAGCAATCAGCCCCAGCATTTT.

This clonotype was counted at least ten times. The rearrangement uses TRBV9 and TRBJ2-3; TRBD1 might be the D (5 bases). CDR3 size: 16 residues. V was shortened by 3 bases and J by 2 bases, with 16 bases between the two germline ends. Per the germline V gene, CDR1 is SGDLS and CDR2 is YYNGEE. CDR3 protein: CASSGEAKGPTDTQYF. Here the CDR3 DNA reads TGTGCCAGCAGCGGCGAGGCGAAGGGGCCCACAGATACGCAGTATTTT.

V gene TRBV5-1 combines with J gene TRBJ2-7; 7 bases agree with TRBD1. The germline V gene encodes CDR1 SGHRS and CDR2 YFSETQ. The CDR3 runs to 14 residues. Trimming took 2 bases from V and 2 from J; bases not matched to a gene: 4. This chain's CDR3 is CASSLPGTAYEQYF. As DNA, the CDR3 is TGCGCCAGCAGCTTACCCGGGACAGCCTACGAGCAGTACTTC.

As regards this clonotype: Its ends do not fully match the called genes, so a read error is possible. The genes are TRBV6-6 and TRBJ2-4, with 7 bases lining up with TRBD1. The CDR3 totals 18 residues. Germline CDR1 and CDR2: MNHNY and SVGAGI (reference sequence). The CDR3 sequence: CASSYLHAGTAAKNTQYF. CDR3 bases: TGTGCCAGCAGTTACCTGCATGCCGGGACAGCTGCCAAAAACACTCAGTACTTC.

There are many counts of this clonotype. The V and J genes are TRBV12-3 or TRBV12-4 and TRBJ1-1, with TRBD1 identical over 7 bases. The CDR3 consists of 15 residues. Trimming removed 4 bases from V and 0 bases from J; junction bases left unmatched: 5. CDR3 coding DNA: TGTGCCAGCAGTTCTACGGACAGGATGAACACTGAAGCTTTCTTT. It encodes CASSSTDRMNTEAFF.

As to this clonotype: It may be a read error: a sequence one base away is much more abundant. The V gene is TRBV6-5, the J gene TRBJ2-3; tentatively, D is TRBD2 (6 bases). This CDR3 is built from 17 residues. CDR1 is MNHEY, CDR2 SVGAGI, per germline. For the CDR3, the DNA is TGTGCCAGCAGTCCGGTAGGGCGGGCGGGGAGCACAGATACGCTGTATTTT. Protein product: CASSPVGRAGSTDTLYF.

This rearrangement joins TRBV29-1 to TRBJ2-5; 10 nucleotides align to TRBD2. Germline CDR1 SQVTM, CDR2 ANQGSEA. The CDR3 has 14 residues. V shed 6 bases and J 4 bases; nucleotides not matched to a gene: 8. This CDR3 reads CSVPRASGRETQYF. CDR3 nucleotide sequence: TGCAGCGTCCCCAGGGCTAGCGGGAGAGAGACCCAGTACTTC. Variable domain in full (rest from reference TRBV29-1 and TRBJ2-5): SAVISQKPSRDICQRGTSLTIQCQVDSQVTMMFWYRQQPGQSLTLIATANQGSEATYESGFVIDKFPISRPNLTFSTLTVSNMSPEDSSIYLCSVPRASGRETQYFGPGTRLLVL.

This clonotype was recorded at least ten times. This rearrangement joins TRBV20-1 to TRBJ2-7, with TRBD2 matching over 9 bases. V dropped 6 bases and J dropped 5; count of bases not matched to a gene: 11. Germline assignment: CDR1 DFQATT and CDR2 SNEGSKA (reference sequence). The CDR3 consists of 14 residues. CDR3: CSAEEGSGSDEQYF. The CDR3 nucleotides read TGCAGTGCAGAAGAGGGTAGCGGGAGTGACGAGCAGTACTTC.

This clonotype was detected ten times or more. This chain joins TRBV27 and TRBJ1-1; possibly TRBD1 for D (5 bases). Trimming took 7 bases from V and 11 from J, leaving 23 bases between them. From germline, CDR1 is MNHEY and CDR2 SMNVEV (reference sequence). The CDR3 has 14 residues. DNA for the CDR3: TGTGCCAGCACCCCCCGGGGGATTGGCACCTATGCTTTCTTT. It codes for CASTPRGIGTYAFF.

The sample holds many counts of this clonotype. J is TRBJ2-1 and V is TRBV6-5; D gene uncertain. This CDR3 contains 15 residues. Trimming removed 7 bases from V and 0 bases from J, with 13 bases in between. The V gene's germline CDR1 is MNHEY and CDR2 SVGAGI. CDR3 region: CASTGRASSYNEQFF. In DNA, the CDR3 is TGTGCCAGCACAGGTAGGGCTTCCTCCTACAATGAGCAGTTCTTC.

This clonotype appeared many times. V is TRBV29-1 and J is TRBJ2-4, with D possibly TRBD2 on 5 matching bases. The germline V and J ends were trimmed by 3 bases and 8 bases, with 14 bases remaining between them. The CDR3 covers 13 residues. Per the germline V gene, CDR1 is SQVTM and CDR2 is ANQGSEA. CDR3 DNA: TGCAGCGTTGATACGTACGGGGAAGACATTCAGTACTTC. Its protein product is CSVDTYGEDIQYF.

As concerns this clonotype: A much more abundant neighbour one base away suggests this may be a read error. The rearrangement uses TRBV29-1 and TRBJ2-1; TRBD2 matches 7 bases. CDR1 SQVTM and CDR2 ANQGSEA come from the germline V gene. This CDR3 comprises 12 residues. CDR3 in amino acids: CSVPSGNNERFF. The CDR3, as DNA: TGCAGCGTGCCCAGCGGGAACAATGAGCGGTTCTTC.

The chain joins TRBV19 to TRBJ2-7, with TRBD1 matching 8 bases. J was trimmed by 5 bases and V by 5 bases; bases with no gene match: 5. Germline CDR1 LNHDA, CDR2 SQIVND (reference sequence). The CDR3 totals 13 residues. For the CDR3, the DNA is TGTGCCAGTAGTTTGCAGGGGGCCAACGAGCAGTACTTC. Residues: CASSLQGANEQYF.

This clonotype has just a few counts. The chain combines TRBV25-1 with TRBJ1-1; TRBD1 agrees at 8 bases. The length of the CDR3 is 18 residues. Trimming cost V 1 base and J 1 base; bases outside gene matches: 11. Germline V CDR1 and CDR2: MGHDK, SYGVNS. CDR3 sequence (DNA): TGTGCCAGCAGTGAATTTTTCCTACAGGGGGGAAAGAACACTGAAGCTTTCTTT. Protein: CASSEFFLQGGKNTEAFF.

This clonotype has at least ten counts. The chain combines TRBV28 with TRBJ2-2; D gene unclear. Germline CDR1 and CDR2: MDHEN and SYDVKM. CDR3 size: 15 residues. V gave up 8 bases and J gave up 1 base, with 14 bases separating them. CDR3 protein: CASRDGQMNTGELFF. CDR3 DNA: TGTGCCAGCCGCGACGGGCAGATGAACACCGGGGAGCTGTTTTTT.

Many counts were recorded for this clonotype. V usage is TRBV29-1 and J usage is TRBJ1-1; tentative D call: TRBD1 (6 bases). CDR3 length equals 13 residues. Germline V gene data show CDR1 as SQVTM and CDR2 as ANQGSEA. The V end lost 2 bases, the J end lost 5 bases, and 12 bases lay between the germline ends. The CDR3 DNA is TGCAGCGTTGAACCTACAGGGAGGACTGAAGCTTTCTTT. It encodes CSVEPTGRTEAFF.

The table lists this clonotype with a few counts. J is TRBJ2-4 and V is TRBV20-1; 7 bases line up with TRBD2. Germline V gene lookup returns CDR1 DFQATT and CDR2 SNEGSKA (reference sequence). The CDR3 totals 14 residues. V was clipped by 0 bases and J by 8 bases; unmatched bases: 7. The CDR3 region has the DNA TGCAGTGCTAGAGAAAGGGAGGGCCAGGACATTCAGTACTTC. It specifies CSAREREGQDIQYF.

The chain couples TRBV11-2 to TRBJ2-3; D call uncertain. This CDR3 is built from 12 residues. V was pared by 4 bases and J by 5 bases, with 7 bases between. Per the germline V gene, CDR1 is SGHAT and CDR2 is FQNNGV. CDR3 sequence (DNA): TGTGCCAGCAGCTCGTCGGGAGATACGCAGTATTTT. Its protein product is CASSSSGDTQYF.

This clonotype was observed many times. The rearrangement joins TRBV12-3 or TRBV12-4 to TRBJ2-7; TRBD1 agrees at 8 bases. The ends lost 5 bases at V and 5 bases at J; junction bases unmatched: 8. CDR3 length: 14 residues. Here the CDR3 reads CASSLGQGGHEQYF. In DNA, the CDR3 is TGTGCCAGCAGTCTTGGACAGGGCGGCCACGAGCAGTACTTC.

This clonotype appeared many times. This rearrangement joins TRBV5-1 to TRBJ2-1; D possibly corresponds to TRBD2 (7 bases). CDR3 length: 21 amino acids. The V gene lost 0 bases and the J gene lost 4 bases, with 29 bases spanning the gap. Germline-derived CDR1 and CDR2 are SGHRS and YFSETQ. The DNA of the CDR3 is TGCGCCAGCAGCTTGGCCGGGGGGCAGGGCCGCGGCCTAGCGCTTTACAATGAGCAGTTCTTC. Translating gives CASSLAGGQGRGLALYNEQFF. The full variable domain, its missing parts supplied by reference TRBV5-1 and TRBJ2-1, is KAGVTQTPRYLIKTRGQQVTLSCSPISGHRSVSWYQQTPGQGLQFLFEYFSETQRNKGNFPGRFSGRQFSNSRSEMNVSTLELGDSALYLCASSLAGGQGRGLALYNEQFFGPGTRLTVL.

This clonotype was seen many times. The CDR3 coding sequence is TGTGCCAGCAGTGGGCGTAGCGGGAGCGGGGAGACCCAGTACTTC. It codes for CASSGRSGSGETQYF. The genes are TRBV25-1 and TRBJ2-5; 9 nucleotides match TRBD2. The CDR3 is 15 residues long. CDR1 is MGHDK and CDR2 is SYGVNS in the germline V gene. With 4 bases clipped from V and 5 bases from J, the junction kept 8 bases outside the gene matches.

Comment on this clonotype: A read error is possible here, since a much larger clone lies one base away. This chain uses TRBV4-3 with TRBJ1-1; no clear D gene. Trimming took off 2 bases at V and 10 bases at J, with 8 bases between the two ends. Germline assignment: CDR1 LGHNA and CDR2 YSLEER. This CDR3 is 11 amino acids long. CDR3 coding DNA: TGCGCCAGCAGCCAACTCAGTGTAGCTTTCTTT. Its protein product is CASSQLSVAFF.